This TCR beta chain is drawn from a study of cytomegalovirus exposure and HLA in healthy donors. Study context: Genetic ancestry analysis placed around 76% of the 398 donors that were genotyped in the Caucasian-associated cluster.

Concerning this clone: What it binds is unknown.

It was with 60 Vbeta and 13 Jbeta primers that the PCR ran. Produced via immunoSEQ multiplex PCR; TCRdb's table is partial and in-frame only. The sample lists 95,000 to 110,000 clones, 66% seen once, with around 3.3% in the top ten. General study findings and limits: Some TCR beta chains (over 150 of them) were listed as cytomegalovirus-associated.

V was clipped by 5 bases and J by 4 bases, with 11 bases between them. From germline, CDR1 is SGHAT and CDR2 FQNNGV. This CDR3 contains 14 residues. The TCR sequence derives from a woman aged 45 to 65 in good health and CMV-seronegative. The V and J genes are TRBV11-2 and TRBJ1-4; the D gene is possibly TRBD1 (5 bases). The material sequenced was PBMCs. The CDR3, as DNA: TGTGCCAGCAGCCCGGGGGGGGTTAATGAAAAACTGTTTTTT. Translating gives CASSPGGVNEKLFF.